The clone carrying this T cell receptor beta chain was seen repeatedly, ten times or more. The antigen remains unidentified. Arm-PCR with iRepertoire HTBI primers amplified the CDR3 regions for these TCR beta libraries. TCRdb re-derived calls from the multiplex PCR reads in MiXCR, one entry per CDR3 protein. The sample records around 460,000 distinct CDR3 sequences, around 15% being singletons. As to time point: newly diagnosed GD, antithyroid drugs for less than 3 months. Generation of the TCR library employed RNA extracted from PBMCs. The entry originates in a study of regulatory T cells in long-lasting Graves disease. Study-level points and caveats: Relative to newly diagnosed Graves' patients, persistent ones had lower TCR diversity. A greater number of public clonotypes (roughly 2,800) was shared by persistent patients than by new patients (about 880).

V was shortened by 0 bases and J by 0 bases, with 9 bases between the two germline ends. Germline CDR1 and CDR2: MNHNS and SASEGT. The CDR3 consists of 16 residues. The same specimen was also included in a second study, on T cells in Graves' hyperthyroidism and ophthalmopathy. That work adds: Participants, patients aged 18 to 65, had newly diagnosed hyperthyroidism with a duration under 2 months. Ophthalmopathy onset followed model prediction by a median about six months.

This specimen was peripheral blood mononuclear cells (PBMCs), taken at new diagnosis, from a patient treated with antithyroid drugs. The TCR sequence derives from a woman between 50 and 59 years old with Graves disease. The chain combines TRBV6-1 with TRBJ1-3, with D uncertain. CDR3 residues: CASSEALWFSGNTIYF. Written as DNA, the CDR3 is TGTGCCAGCAGTGAAGCGCTTTGGTTCTCTGGAAACACCATATATTTT.